The next 2 T cell receptor beta chains were all read from a single sample in a study of CD8+CD57+ T cells in acquired aplastic anemia. Template material for TCR beta VDJ and CDR3 profiling consisted of genomic DNA. Using its own MiXCR run on the reads, TCRdb lists one record per CDR3 protein. The profile shows just over 450,000 distinct CDR3 sequences, about a third of them singletons. Patients sequenced had flow cytometry evidence of CD8+CD57+ cell expansion. The sequenced sample was sorted CD4+, CD8+, or CD8+CD57+ T cells (not recorded which) from PBMCs. These receptors came from a human donor with aplastic anemia.

In its sample, this clonotype was seen a few times. The V call is TRBV6-5, the J call TRBJ2-7, with D maybe TRBD1 (5 bases). Germline V gene data show CDR1 as MNHEY and CDR2 as SVGAGI. The CDR3 is 14 residues long. V lost 4 bases, J lost 3 bases, and 13 bases lay in between. This CDR3 reads CASSSGQGYYEQYF. CDR3 sequence (DNA): TGTGCCAGCAGTTCCGGTCAGGGTTACTACGAGCAGTACTTC.

This clonotype has just a few counts. This chain joins TRBV28 and TRBJ2-7, with TRBD1 as a possible D gene (6 bases). The CDR3 has 14 amino acids. Per the germline V gene, CDR1 is MDHEN and CDR2 is SYDVKM. Trimming took 7 bases from V and 3 from J, leaving 16 bases between them. The CDR3 DNA follows: TGTGCCAGCACAACAGGGTGGCAACTCTACGAGCAGTACTTC. This gives the protein CASTTGWQLYEQYF.